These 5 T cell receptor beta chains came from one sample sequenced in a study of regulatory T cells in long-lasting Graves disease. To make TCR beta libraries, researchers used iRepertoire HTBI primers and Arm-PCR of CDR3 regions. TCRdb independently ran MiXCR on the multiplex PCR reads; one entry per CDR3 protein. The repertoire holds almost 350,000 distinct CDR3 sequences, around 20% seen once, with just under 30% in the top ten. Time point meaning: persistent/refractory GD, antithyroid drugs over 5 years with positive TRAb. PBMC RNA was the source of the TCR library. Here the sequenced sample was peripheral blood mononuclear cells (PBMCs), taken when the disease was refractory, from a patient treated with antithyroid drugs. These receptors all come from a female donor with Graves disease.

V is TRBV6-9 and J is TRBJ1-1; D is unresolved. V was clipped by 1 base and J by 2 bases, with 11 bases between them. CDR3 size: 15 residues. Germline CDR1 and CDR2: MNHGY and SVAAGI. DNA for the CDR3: TGTGCCAGCAGTTATTTTCGGGTAGGAAACACTGAAGCTTTCTTT. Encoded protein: CASSYFRVGNTEAFF.

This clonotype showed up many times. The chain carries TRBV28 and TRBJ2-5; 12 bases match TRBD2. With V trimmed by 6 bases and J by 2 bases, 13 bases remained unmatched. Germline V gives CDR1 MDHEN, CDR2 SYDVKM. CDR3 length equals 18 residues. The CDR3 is CASRFSTSGRLVQETQYF. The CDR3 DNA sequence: TGTGCCAGCAGGTTTTCGACTAGCGGGAGACTGGTACAAGAGACCCAGTACTTC.

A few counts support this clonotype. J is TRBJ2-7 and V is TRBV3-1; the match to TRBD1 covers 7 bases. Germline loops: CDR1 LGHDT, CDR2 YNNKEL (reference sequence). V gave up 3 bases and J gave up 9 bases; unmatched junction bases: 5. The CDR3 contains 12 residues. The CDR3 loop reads CASSQTGLGQYF. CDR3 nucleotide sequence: TGTGCCAGCAGCCAGACAGGGTTAGGGCAGTACTTC.

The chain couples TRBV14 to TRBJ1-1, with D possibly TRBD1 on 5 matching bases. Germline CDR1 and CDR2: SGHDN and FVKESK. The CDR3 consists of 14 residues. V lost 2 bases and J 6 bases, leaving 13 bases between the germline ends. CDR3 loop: CASSQIPGFAEAFF. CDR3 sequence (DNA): TGTGCCAGCAGCCAAATTCCAGGGTTCGCTGAAGCTTTCTTT.

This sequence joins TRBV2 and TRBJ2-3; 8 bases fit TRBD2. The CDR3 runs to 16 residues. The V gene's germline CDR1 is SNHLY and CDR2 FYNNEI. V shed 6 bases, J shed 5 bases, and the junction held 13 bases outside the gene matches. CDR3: CASSREAGAARDTQYF. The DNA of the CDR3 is TGTGCCAGCAGCAGGGAAGCGGGAGCGGCTCGAGATACGCAGTATTTT.